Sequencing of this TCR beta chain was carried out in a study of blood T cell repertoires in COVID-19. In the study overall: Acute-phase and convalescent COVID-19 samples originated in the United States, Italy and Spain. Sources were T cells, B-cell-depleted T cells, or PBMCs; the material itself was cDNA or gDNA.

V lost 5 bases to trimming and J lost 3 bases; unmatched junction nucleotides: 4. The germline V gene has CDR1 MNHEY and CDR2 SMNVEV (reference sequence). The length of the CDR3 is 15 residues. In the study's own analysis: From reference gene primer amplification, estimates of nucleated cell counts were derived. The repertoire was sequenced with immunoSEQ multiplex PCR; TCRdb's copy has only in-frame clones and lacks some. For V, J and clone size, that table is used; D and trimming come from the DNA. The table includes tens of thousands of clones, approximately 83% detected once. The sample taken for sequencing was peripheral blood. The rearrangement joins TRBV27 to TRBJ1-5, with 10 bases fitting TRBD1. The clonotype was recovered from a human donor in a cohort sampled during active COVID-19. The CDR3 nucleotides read TGTGCCAGCAGTAAGGGACAGGGGTCCAATCAGCCCCAGCATTTT. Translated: CASSKGQGSNQPQHF.